What follows is one T cell receptor (beta chain) and its context. The antigen is undetermined. The length of the CDR3 is 14 residues. V shed 5 bases, J shed 4 bases, and the junction held 6 bases outside the gene matches. The germline V gene has CDR1 GTSNPN and CDR2 SVGIG (reference sequence). This sample was taken from a study of T cell responses to AZD1222 COVID-19 vaccine. Doses given second, at about 4 or about 12 weeks, were pooled. Clones were read by immunoSEQ multiplex PCR, and TCRdb kept only the in-frame ones, dropping some. The sample lists about 94,000 clones; 85% were seen once. Study outcomes and limitations: Nearly half of spike-specific TCRs reportedly target unmutated variant regions. Donors were mostly white British, more females; clonal diversity possibly underestimated.

The sequence came from an adult who received the AZD1222 COVID-19 vaccine. The sample in question was peripheral blood, obtained 28 days after the second AZD1222 dose. The chain is built from TRBV30 and TRBJ2-1; 9 nucleotides align to TRBD1. CDR3 residues: CAWERTGVYNEQFF. In nucleotides, the CDR3 is TGTGCCTGGGAGAGGACAGGGGTTTACAATGAGCAGTTCTTC.